Sequencing of this T cell receptor (beta chain) was carried out in a study of CD8 T cells in Susac syndrome. An amount of RNA that ranged from about 0.45 to 1 ug was reverse transcribed with random hexamers. In TCRdb, the immunoSEQ multiplex PCR reads were re-called with MiXCR into one record per CDR3 protein. The table includes 100,000 to 150,000 distinct CDR3 sequences, more than 90% detected once. The CDR3 has 15 residues. V lost 4 bases to trimming and J lost 4 bases; unmatched junction nucleotides: 5. Germline CDR1 LNHDA, CDR2 SQIVND (reference sequence). The chain links TRBV19 to TRBJ2-1, with 9 nucleotides matching TRBD2. The source of this sequence is a human donor with Susac syndrome. Sequenced material: CD8+ T cells from PBMCs. The DNA for the CDR3 is TGTGCCAGTAGTAACGCGGGAGGGCCGTACAATGAGCAGTTCTTC. It translates to CASSNAGGPYNEQFF. The entire variable domain, with the rest obtained from reference TRBV19 and TRBJ2-1, is as follows: DGGITQSPKYLFRKEGQNVTLSCEQNLNHDAMYWYRQDPGQGLRLIYYSQIVNDFQKGDIAEGYSVSREKKESFPLTVTSAQKNPTAFYLCASSNAGGPYNEQFFGPGTRLTVL.